This is a list of T cell receptor beta chains from one sample in a study of blood T cell repertoires in COVID-19. Repertoires were generated with immunoSEQ multiplex PCR, while TCRdb's copy carries only in-frame clones and drops some. The sample carries 150,000 to 200,000 clones, about 88% recorded once. The material sequenced was peripheral blood. The receptors stem from a man between 18 and 29 years old who had recovered from COVID-19. Each CDR3 is given with its conserved first and last residue. The D gene is left open where the match is weak. Part of the rows lack a size; the others show once, few, many or a class for expanded clones.

clone_size	d_call	v_call	j_call	cdr3_nt	cdr3_aa
NA	TRBD1	TRBV19	TRBJ2-2	TGTGCCAGTAGTACAGGGGGCGCGGGCACCGGGGAGCTGTTTTTT	CASSTGGAGTGELFF
once	NA	TRBV4-3	TRBJ1-3	TGCGCCAGCAGCCAAGAAGGGGCAGGGCCGGGAAACACCATATATTTT	CASSQEGAGPGNTIYF
NA	TRBD2	TRBV27	TRBJ2-7	TGTGCCAGCAGAGTCACTAGCGGGAGCTTCAACGAGCAGTACTTC	CASRVTSGSFNEQYF
NA	NA	TRBV12-3/TRBV12-4	TRBJ1-5	TGTGCCAGCACCTCTCTACATCAGCCCCAGCATTTT	CASTSLHQPQHF
NA	TRBD2	TRBV30	TRBJ2-7	TGTGCCTGGACCCTTGGAGGGACTAGCGGGCTCTACGAGCAGTACTTC	CAWTLGGTSGLYEQYF
NA	NA	TRBV19	TRBJ2-1	TGTGCCAGTAGTATCGTCCTAGGCAATGAGCAGTTCTTC	CASSIVLGNEQFF
NA	TRBD1	TRBV28	TRBJ1-5	TGTGCCAGCACACAGGGGTTGAATCAGCCCCAGCATTTT	CASTQGLNQPQHF
NA	TRBD2	TRBV5-6	TRBJ2-7	TGTGCCAGCAGCTTGCCCGGGAGGGGCTCCTACGAGCAGTACTTC	CASSLPGRGSYEQYF
once	TRBD1	TRBV7-2	TRBJ1-4	TGTGCCAGCAGCTCGCAGACAGGGCCTAATGAAAAACTGTTTTTT	CASSSQTGPNEKLFF
NA	NA	TRBV19	TRBJ1-4	TGTGCCAGTAGTATGCAGGGCCCTAATGAAAAACTGTTTTTT	CASSMQGPNEKLFF
once	NA	TRBV4-3	TRBJ2-5	TGCGCCAGCAGCCAAGAGGGGAGCGGGACAGGAGAGACCCAGTACTTC	CASSQEGSGTGETQYF
NA	TRBD1	TRBV11-2	TRBJ1-2	TGTGCCAGCAGCTTCGCATTAGTGGACAGGGTTGGGTATGGCTACACCTTC	CASSFALVDRVGYGYTF
NA	TRBD2	TRBV6-2/TRBV6-3	TRBJ2-1	TGTGCCAGCAGTTACTCACGGACTAGCGGTAGCTCCTACAATGAGCAGTTCTTC	CASSYSRTSGSSYNEQFF
NA	TRBD2	TRBV6-5	TRBJ2-7	TGTGCCAGCAGTAGACCCGGGACTATTCCGCACGAGCAGTACTTC	CASSRPGTIPHEQYF
NA	NA	TRBV4-3	TRBJ2-1	TGCGCCAGCAGCCAAGATACGCGCGGCCACTCCTACAATGAGCAGTTCTTC	CASSQDTRGHSYNEQFF
NA	TRBD1	TRBV7-2	TRBJ2-7	TGTGCCAGCAGCTTAGAGCGGACAGGGGATCCTGGGCAGTACTTC	CASSLERTGDPGQYF
once	TRBD2	TRBV25-1	TRBJ2-3	TGTGCCAGCACCTTACTAGCGGGAGGTGGCACAGATACGCAGTATTTT	CASTLLAGGGTDTQYF
NA	TRBD1	TRBV28	TRBJ2-7	TGTGCCAGCAGTTTCCTCGGGACAGGCGACTACGAGCAGTACTTC	CASSFLGTGDYEQYF
NA	TRBD2	TRBV3-1/TRBV3-2	TRBJ2-1	TGTGCCAGCAGCCCCTTTCGGGGGGAGGGCACAAAGGAGTTCTTC	CASSPFRGEGTKEFF
NA	TRBD2	TRBV29-1	TRBJ2-7	TGCAGCGTTCGACGGGAGGGTACCTACGAGCAGTACTTC	CSVRREGTYEQYF
NA	TRBD2	TRBV7-2	TRBJ2-1	TGTGCCAGCAGCTTATCGACTAGCGGGAGTAATGAGCAGTTCTTC	CASSLSTSGSNEQFF
NA	NA	TRBV10-3	TRBJ1-4	TGTGCCATCAGTGAGTCGAGTTTAACCGCCGAGGAAAAACTGTTTTTT	CAISESSLTAEEKLFF
NA	NA	TRBV28	TRBJ1-1	TGTGCCAGCAGCTACCCCCTATCCATGAACACTGAAGCTTTCTTT	CASSYPLSMNTEAFF
NA	NA	TRBV2	TRBJ1-6	TGTGCCAGCAGTCTACGGACAGTGGGGAATAATTCACCCCTCCACTTT	CASSLRTVGNNSPLHF
NA	TRBD1	TRBV7-9	TRBJ2-2	TGTGCCAGCAGCTCTACAGGGGATGACGGGGAGCTGTTTTTT	CASSSTGDDGELFF
NA	TRBD1	TRBV19	TRBJ2-7	TGTGCCAGTAGTATTGTAGCGGGACAGGGGAACTACGAGCAGTACTTC	CASSIVAGQGNYEQYF
NA	NA	TRBV30	TRBJ1-1	TGTGCCTGGAGCCAGGGACTTTCGAACACTGAAGCTTTCTTT	CAWSQGLSNTEAFF
NA	NA	TRBV19	TRBJ2-2	TGTGCCAGTAGTATAGGGCCAGCGTTAAACACCGGGGAGCTGTTTTTT	CASSIGPALNTGELFF
NA	TRBD1	TRBV19	TRBJ2-7	TGTGCCAGTAAGGGCAGGGGGCTGGACGAGCAGTACTTC	CASKGRGLDEQYF
NA	TRBD2	TRBV5-1	TRBJ2-7	TGCGCCAGCAGCCGTAGCGGGTCTCAGCACGAGCAGTACTTC	CASSRSGSQHEQYF
NA	NA	TRBV2	TRBJ2-7	TGTGCCAGCAGTAGGACTTCCTACGAGCAGTACTTC	CASSRTSYEQYF
NA	TRBD2	TRBV4-3	TRBJ2-3	TGCGCCAGCAGCCAAGATAAGGTAGCGGGGTACACAGATACGCAGTATTTT	CASSQDKVAGYTDTQYF
NA	NA	TRBV11-3	TRBJ2-5	TGTGCCAGCAGCTTATTTCTAGGAGAGACCCAGTACTTC	CASSLFLGETQYF
once	TRBD1	TRBV2	TRBJ1-5	TGTGCCAGCAGGCCCGACAGGGGCGGGAATCAGCCCCAGCATTTT	CASRPDRGGNQPQHF
NA	TRBD2	TRBV24-1	TRBJ2-3	TGTGCCACCAGTGATTTATCAGCGGGAGGCACAGATACGCAGTATTTT	CATSDLSAGGTDTQYF
NA	TRBD1	TRBV19	TRBJ2-3	TGTGCCACCTCGAGACAAGACAGGGGGCACACAGATACGCAGTATTTT	CATSRQDRGHTDTQYF
NA	TRBD1	TRBV7-9	TRBJ1-2	TGTGCCAGCAGCCGAGGGACAGTCGTAAACTATGGCTACACCTTC	CASSRGTVVNYGYTF
NA	NA	TRBV5-4	TRBJ2-1	TGTGCCAGCAGCTTGGGGGGAGGCCTAAACAACAATGAGCAGTTCTTC	CASSLGGGLNNNEQFF
once	NA	TRBV7-2	TRBJ1-5	TGTGCCAGCAGCCTCCACTCCGGGGATCCATATAGCAATCAGCCCCAGCATTTT	CASSLHSGDPYSNQPQHF
NA	TRBD1	TRBV28	TRBJ2-3	TGTGCCAGCAGGGAGGACAGGGAGACAGATACGCAGTATTTT	CASREDRETDTQYF
NA	NA	TRBV7-8	TRBJ2-7	TGTGCCAGCAGCTTAGCGGTCCAGCGGGCCCCCGAGCAGTACTTC	CASSLAVQRAPEQYF
NA	NA	TRBV7-2	TRBJ2-3	TGTGCCAGCAGCTCCCGCCAGCAGGGGCCCACGCAGTATTTT	CASSSRQQGPTQYF